One T cell receptor (beta chain) is described in this entry. What it binds is unknown. These data come from a study of T cells in localized non-small cell lung cancer. Study-level points and caveats: Greater T cell density in blood accompanied longer overall survival. Uninvolved adjacent lung showed higher T cell clonality than tumor. As only one tumor region underwent sequencing, heterogeneity remains possible. There were a median around 57 of the top 100 tumor clones appearing in adjacent lung.

The germline V gene encodes CDR1 SQVTM and CDR2 ANQGSEA. Trimming left V 2 bases short and J 8 bases short, with 13 bases between. This CDR3 region has 13 residues. TCRdb's copy holds only in-frame clones and misses some; the assay was immunoSEQ multiplex PCR. This sample carries 1,500 to 1,600 clones, 25% of them seen once, and the ten largest clones take over 10%. The receptor comes from a woman aged 35 to 69 with stage I lung adenocarcinoma. V usage is TRBV29-1 and J usage is TRBJ2-4; D may be TRBD2 (7 bases). Sample: lung tumor tissue, taken before any cancer treatment. This chain's CDR3 is CSVETGGGDIQYF. The CDR3 coding sequence is TGCAGCGTTGAAACGGGGGGCGGGGACATTCAGTACTTC.